The 31 T cell receptor beta chains below all came from one sample that was sequenced in a study of control samples from healthy donors and cancer patients. The data were produced by immunoSEQ multiplex PCR, yet TCRdb's version contains in-frame clones alone and is incomplete. This sample carries 400,000 to 500,000 clones, about nine tenths of them seen once, and the ten largest clones take just under 6.5%. Sample: PBMCs. The receptors derive from a man aged 35 to 55 with head and neck cancer.

The genes are TRBV28 and TRBJ2-7; 9 positions agree with TRBD1. Trimming took 2 bases from V and 4 from J; bases not matched to a gene: 6. Germline CDR1 is MDHEN and CDR2 is SYDVKM. The length of the CDR3 is 15 residues. In DNA form, the CDR3 reads TGTGCCAGCAGTTTACTTCCGGGACAGGGTTACGAGCAGTACTTC. Encoded protein: CASSLLPGQGYEQYF. The full variable domain, completed using reference TRBV28 and TRBJ2-7, is DVKVTQSSRYLVKRTGEKVFLECVQDMDHENMFWYRQDPGLGLRLIYFSYDVKMKEKGDIPEGYSVSREKKERFSLILESASTNQTSMYLCASSLLPGQGYEQYFGPGTRLTVT.

The genes are TRBV11-2 and TRBJ2-5, with D uncertain. The CDR3 consists of 14 residues. CDR1 is SGHAT, CDR2 FQNNGV, per germline. Trimming cost V 7 bases and J 5 bases, with 17 bases left between them. The CDR3 nucleotides are TGTGCCAGCAAAAGAGTGGGTCCGCGGGAGACCCAGTACTTC. Translated, it gives CASKRVGPRETQYF. The whole variable domain, filled in from reference TRBV11-2 and TRBJ2-5, reads EAGVAQSPRYKIIEKRQSVAFWCNPISGHATLYWYQQILGQGPKLLIQFQNNGVVDDSQLPKDRFSAERLKGVDSTLKIQPAKLEDSAVYLCASKRVGPRETQYFGPGTRLLVL.

Only a few counts were recorded for this clone. The genes are TRBV5-6 and TRBJ1-5, with D possibly being TRBD1 (5 bases). The germline V gene has CDR1 SGHDT and CDR2 YYEEEE. This CDR3 has 12 amino acids. Trimming removed 3 bases from V and 9 bases from J, with 10 bases in between. DNA of the CDR3: TGTGCCAGCAGCTCCAGGGAGGGGCCCCAGCATTTT. Translating gives CASSSREGPQHF.

This chain joins TRBV30 and TRBJ1-2; D is undetermined. This CDR3 comprises 12 residues. Germline assignment: CDR1 GTSNPN and CDR2 SVGIG (reference sequence). V shed 2 bases and J shed 4 bases, with 8 bases lying between them. The CDR3 protein is CAWSLRSYGYTF. DNA for the CDR3: TGTGCCTGGAGTTTGCGGTCCTATGGCTACACCTTC. Complete variable domain (other parts from reference TRBV30 and TRBJ1-2): SQTIHQWPATLVQPVGSPLSLECTVEGTSNPNLYWYRQAAGRGLQLLFYSVGIGQISSEVPQNLSASRPQDRQFILSSKKLLLSDSGFYLCAWSLRSYGYTFGSGTRLTVV.

A note on this clone: Distinct nucleotide sequences in the sample also encode this CDR3. The V call is TRBV27, the J call TRBJ2-2; no firm D call. Per germline, CDR1 MNHEY and CDR2 SMNVEV (reference sequence). The CDR3 spans 13 residues. With 0 bases removed from V and 4 bases from J, the gap between germline ends came to 3 bases. This chain's CDR3 is CASSLSGTGELFF. CDR3 bases: TGTGCCAGCAGTTTATCGGGCACCGGGGAGCTGTTTTTT.

V usage is TRBV19 and J usage is TRBJ1-5; D gene uncertain. Per germline, CDR1 LNHDA and CDR2 SQIVND (reference sequence). There are 16 residues in the CDR3. Trimming shortened V by 3 bases and J by 7 bases, and 19 bases separated the two germline ends. The CDR3 region is CASSIARLTRSQPQHF. The CDR3 DNA reads TGTGCCAGTAGTATCGCTAGACTCACCCGGTCGCAGCCCCAGCATTTT.

For the CDR3, the DNA is TGTGCCACCCGGACAGTACAAGAGACCCAGTACTTC. It specifies CATRTVQETQYF. This chain connects TRBV13 to TRBJ2-5; D is perhaps TRBD1 (6 bases). CDR3 length: 12 residues. Germline CDR1 and CDR2: PRHDT and FYEKMQ (reference sequence). V dropped 10 bases and J dropped 2 bases, with 11 bases sitting between them. Combining the CDR3 with reference TRBV13 and TRBJ2-5 gives the whole variable domain AAGVIQSPRHLIKEKRETATLKCYPIPRHDTVYWYQQGPGQDPQFLISFYEKMQSDKGSIPDRFSAQQFSDYHSELNMSSLELGDSALYFCATRTVQETQYFGPGTRLLVL.

Turning to this clone: Other DNA variants within this sample encode the same CDR3. The chain employs TRBV20-1 and TRBJ1-5; D remains ambiguous. Germline V gene sequence: CDR1 DFQATT, CDR2 SNEGSKA (reference sequence). V gave up 1 base and J gave up 6 bases, with 4 bases separating them. The CDR3 length is 11 residues. The CDR3 loop is CSARVGQPQHF. CDR3 nucleotide sequence: TGCAGTGCTAGAGTAGGTCAGCCCCAGCATTTT.

This clone was seen only once. The gene calls are TRBV2 and TRBJ1-6; D is perhaps TRBD1 (5 bases). CDR3 length: 16 amino acids. Trimming removed 2 bases from V and 6 bases from J, with 14 bases in between. The germline V gene has CDR1 SNHLY and CDR2 FYNNEI. The chain's CDR3 is CASSEQGSGSNSPLHF. CDR3 nucleotide sequence: TGTGCCAGCAGTGAACAAGGCTCAGGGTCTAATTCACCCCTCCACTTT.

This clone was seen only once. The V call is TRBV6-5, the J call TRBJ2-7; 9 bases agree with TRBD1. Germline CDR1 MNHEY, CDR2 SVGAGI. V trimming: 6 bases; J trimming: 5 bases; junction bases outside the gene matches: 11. The CDR3 totals 15 residues. The CDR3 region has the DNA TGTGCCAGCAGCGTGCAGGACAGGGGTTTTGACGAGCAGTACTTC. This codes for CASSVQDRGFDEQYF.

The rearrangement joins TRBV7-9 to TRBJ2-5, with 8 bases fitting TRBD2. V dropped 3 bases and J dropped 5; count of bases not matched to a gene: 5. The CDR3 consists of 14 residues. Per the germline V gene, CDR1 is SEHNR and CDR2 is FQNEAQ (reference sequence). This CDR3 reads CASSLAGGIETQYF. The DNA for the CDR3 is TGTGCCAGCAGCTTGGCGGGGGGTATTGAGACCCAGTACTTC.

This clone was seen just once. The chain is built from TRBV10-2 and TRBJ2-5; maybe TRBD1 (6 bases). The germline CDR1 and CDR2 sequences are WSHSY and SAAADI. CDR3 length: 13 residues. The V end lost 6 bases, the J end lost 5 bases, and 13 bases lay between the germline ends. CDR3 loop: CASRGAGAETQYF. Here the CDR3 DNA reads TGCGCCAGCAGAGGCGCAGGGGCTGAGACCCAGTACTTC.

This clone occurred once. The chain is built from TRBV28 and TRBJ1-5, with D maybe TRBD1 (6 bases). The CDR3 length is 17 residues. Germline-derived CDR1 and CDR2 are MDHEN and SYDVKM. V was pared by 6 bases and J by 0 bases, with 18 bases between. CDR3 amino acids: CASRHIMQGPSNQPQHF. The CDR3 coding sequence is TGTGCCAGCAGGCATATTATGCAGGGGCCTAGCAATCAGCCCCAGCATTTT.

The J gene is TRBJ1-1, the V gene TRBV6-1; D possibly corresponds to TRBD1 (6 bases). Germline CDR1 is MNHNS and CDR2 is SASEGT. The length of the CDR3 is 14 residues. Trimming shortened V by 3 bases and J by 1 base, and 9 bases separated the two germline ends. The CDR3 loop reads CASSDGQRNTEAFF. The CDR3 DNA sequence: TGTGCCAGCAGTGACGGACAGCGGAACACTGAAGCTTTCTTT.

In regard to this clone: One end of the junction fails to match germline, which may point to a read error. The chain is built from TRBV6-5 and TRBJ2-5; 9 bases match TRBD2. The CDR3 is made up of 16 amino acids. Germline assignment: CDR1 MNHEY and CDR2 SVGAGI. In DNA, the CDR3 is TGTGCCAACAGTTCCCCGAATCGAGCGGGGGGAGAGACCCAGTACTTC. The encoded protein is CANSSPNRAGGETQYF.

The genes are TRBV30 and TRBJ1-4; D is ambiguous. The length of the CDR3 is 15 residues. Germline loops: CDR1 GTSNPN, CDR2 SVGIG (reference sequence). V gave up 0 bases and J gave up 7 bases, with 15 bases separating them. This chain's CDR3 is CAWSVRGRKSEKLFF. For the CDR3, the DNA is TGTGCCTGGAGTGTACGCGGCAGGAAGAGTGAAAAACTGTTTTTT.

J is TRBJ1-2 and V is TRBV7-9; no clear D gene. CDR3 length: 13 amino acids. The germline V and J ends were trimmed by 5 bases and 3 bases, with 10 bases remaining between them. The germline CDR1 and CDR2 sequences are SEHNR and FQNEAQ (reference sequence). The CDR3 sequence: CASSRTEDYGYTF. In nucleotides, the CDR3 is TGTGCCAGCAGCCGGACGGAGGACTATGGCTACACCTTC.

This rearrangement joins TRBV27 to TRBJ1-1, with D possibly matching TRBD1 (6 bases). This CDR3 is 17 amino acids long. Germline CDR1 is MNHEY and CDR2 is SMNVEV (reference sequence). The V and J ends lost 3 bases and 1 base respectively, with 18 bases between them. The CDR3 DNA reads as TGTGCCAGCAGTTTGCGGCCCGGACACAGGGCGAACACTGAAGCTTTCTTT. It specifies CASSLRPGHRANTEAFF.

The chain employs TRBV5-8 and TRBJ2-1, with 13 bases aligning to TRBD2. Per the germline V gene, CDR1 is SGHTS and CDR2 is YDEGEE. The J segment lost 8 bases and the V segment lost 4 bases, leaving 12 bases of the junction unmatched. The CDR3 covers 17 residues. The DNA for the CDR3 is TGTGCCAGCAGCCCTACCATGACTAGCGGGGGGCGGGATGAGCAGTTCTTC. This encodes CASSPTMTSGGRDEQFF.

V gene TRBV19 combines with J gene TRBJ2-1, with 12 positions matching TRBD2. CDR1 and CDR2 from the germline V gene are LNHDA and SQIVND (reference sequence). CDR3 size: 15 residues. After removal of 1 base from V and 9 bases from J, the junction contained 4 bases not matched to a gene. The CDR3 protein is CASSIASGGAGEQFF. The CDR3 DNA is TGTGCCAGTAGTATAGCTAGCGGGGGGGCCGGTGAGCAGTTCTTC.

The chain has TRBV29-1 and TRBJ2-1, with 7 bases aligning to TRBD1. Looked up from germline, CDR1 is SQVTM and CDR2 is ANQGSEA. Trimming cost V 3 bases and J 0 bases; bases outside gene matches: 2. The CDR3 length is 14 residues. The CDR3 loop reads CSVEAGGSYNEQFF. The CDR3 DNA follows: TGCAGCGTTGAGGCAGGGGGCTCCTACAATGAGCAGTTCTTC.

The V and J genes are TRBV11-2 and TRBJ1-3; possible D gene TRBD1, 5 bases. The V and J ends lost 1 base and 4 bases respectively, with 14 bases between them. The CDR3 consists of 16 residues. Germline CDR1 reads SGHAT; CDR2 reads FQNNGV. CDR3: CASSLGGAGTGNTIYF. Here the CDR3 DNA reads TGTGCCAGCAGCTTAGGCGGGGCAGGGACCGGAAACACCATATATTTT.

This chain links TRBV5-5 with TRBJ2-2, with 7 bases that match TRBD1. The CDR3 runs 19 residues. V shed 6 bases, J shed 2 bases, and the junction held 19 bases outside the gene matches. Germline V CDR1 and CDR2: SGHKS, YYEKEE (reference sequence). The DNA for the CDR3 is TGTGCCAGCATCCAAGGGGGCTTCACCTCAACTCCTAACACCGGGGAGCTGTTTTTT. It yields the protein CASIQGGFTSTPNTGELFF.

The chain combines TRBV4-2 with TRBJ2-1; D remains ambiguous. CDR3 size: 14 residues. Trimming took 0 bases from V and 2 from J, leaving 5 bases between them. The germline CDR1 and CDR2 sequences are LGHNA and YNFKEQ. CDR3 nucleotide sequence: TGTGCCAGCAGCCAAGATGGACCCTACAATGAGCAGTTCTTC. Encoded protein: CASSQDGPYNEQFF.

CDR3 coding DNA: TGTGCCAGCAGTGAATTGGGATTTGGCTACACCTTC. Encoded protein: CASSELGFGYTF. The rearrangement joins TRBV6-1 to TRBJ1-2; D is unresolved. Trimming cost V 2 bases and J 7 bases, with 8 bases left between them. Germline CDR1 reads MNHNS; CDR2 reads SASEGT. CDR3 length: 12 amino acids.

DNA of the CDR3: TGTGCCAGCAGGGCACAGGGTGACGAGCAGTACTTC. It encodes CASRAQGDEQYF. V is TRBV2 and J is TRBJ2-7, with a tentative D call TRBD1 (6 bases). In germline, CDR1 is SNHLY, CDR2 FYNNEI. The CDR3 runs 12 residues. The V gene lost 6 bases and the J gene lost 5 bases, with 11 bases spanning the gap.

This sequence joins TRBV30 and TRBJ1-1, with 7 bases lining up with TRBD1. The ends lost 0 bases at V and 7 bases at J; junction bases unmatched: 2. The CDR3 totals 12 residues. The germline V gene has CDR1 GTSNPN and CDR2 SVGIG (reference sequence). The CDR3 region has the DNA TGTGCCTGGAGTGTACAGGGGATTGAAGCTTTCTTT. Translating gives CAWSVQGIEAFF.

V is TRBV30 and J is TRBJ2-5; no firm D call. V lost 0 bases and J 5 bases, leaving 7 bases between the germline ends. Germline CDR1 and CDR2: GTSNPN and SVGIG (reference sequence). This CDR3 is built from 12 residues. CDR3 DNA sequence: TGTGCCTGGAGTGTAGTTGTGGAGACCCAGTACTTC. Translated, it gives CAWSVVVETQYF.

The V and J genes are TRBV12-5 and TRBJ1-2, with D possibly TRBD1 on 5 matching bases. The germline CDR1 and CDR2 sequences are LGHNT and FRNRAP. V lost 5 bases, J lost 3 bases, and 19 bases lay in between. The CDR3 runs 16 residues. Here the CDR3 DNA reads TGTGCTAGTGGTACGGGGGTGGCAGGCGGGGACTATGGCTACACCTTC. Translation gives CASGTGVAGGDYGYTF.

This clone was counted once. The chain has TRBV5-6 and TRBJ2-1; 12 bases match TRBD2. The CDR3 loop spans 15 amino acids. The germline CDR1 and CDR2 sequences are SGHDT and YYEEEE. With V trimmed by 1 base and J by 4 bases, 0 bases remained unmatched. CDR3 loop: CASSLTSGGYNEQFF. In DNA form, the CDR3 reads TGTGCCAGCAGCTTGACTAGCGGGGGGTACAATGAGCAGTTCTTC.

This chain joins TRBV6-2 or TRBV6-3 and TRBJ2-7; 7 bases map to TRBD2. Unmatched junction bases numbered 13, after V lost 5 bases and J lost 3 bases. This CDR3 region has 16 residues. Looked up from germline, CDR1 is MNHEY and CDR2 is SVGEGT. In DNA, the CDR3 is TGTGCCAGCAGTAAAGGGGCGACTAGCTCTAACTACGAGCAGTACTTC. Its protein is CASSKGATSSNYEQYF.